Listed below are T cell receptor beta chains from one sample, sequenced in a study of T-cell memory formation after mild COVID-19. TCRdb redid the calling of the 5' RACE reads with MiXCR, one entry per CDR3 protein. The table lists 350,000 to 450,000 distinct CDR3 sequences, around 15% of them singletons. Input material: PBMCs or a T cell subset sorted from them (not recorded which). The receptors originated from a man younger than 30 who had mild COVID-19 (a few samples of this study predate the infection). Cell type and time point are not known. Both conserved end residues are part of each CDR3. The D gene is left open where the match is weak. Clone size is stated in some rows and not others, as once, few, many or a class when expanded.

>TRBJ2-3|many|TRBV5-1|.
CASSLAAEGTQYF
TGCGCCAGCAGCTTGGCCGCTGAGGGGACGCAGTATTTT
>TRBJ2-3|.|TRBV5-1|TRBD1
CASSPQGQGGTDTQYF
TGCGCCAGCAGCCCGCAGGGACAGGGTGGCACAGATACGCAGTATTTT
>TRBJ1-1|.|TRBV19|.
CASSREGAGDHEAFF
TGTGCCAGTAGTCGGGAAGGGGCAGGGGACCATGAAGCTTTCTTT
>TRBJ2-2|.|TRBV7-2|.
CASSLAWGAAYTGELFF
TGTGCCAGCAGCTTAGCTTGGGGGGCAGCGTACACCGGGGAGCTGTTTTTT
>TRBJ2-5|few|TRBV2|TRBD2
CASSSTGGAWETQYF
TGTGCCAGTTCTAGCACCGGGGGGGCCTGGGAGACCCAGTACTTC
>TRBJ1-4|few|TRBV5-1|.
CASSLGIDGTLISRLFF
TGCGCCAGCAGCTTGGGGATCGACGGGACATTGATAAGTCGACTGTTTTTT
>TRBJ1-5|.|TRBV24-1|TRBD1
CATSESGGASGQPQHF
TGTGCCACCAGTGAGTCAGGGGGCGCCAGTGGTCAGCCCCAGCATTTT
>TRBJ2-3|few|TRBV24-1|.
CATSDRDFYTDTQYF
TGTGCCACCAGTGACCGGGACTTCTACACAGATACGCAGTATTTT
>TRBJ1-4|.|TRBV6-5|.
CASSPQGGQTNEKLFF
TGTGCCAGCAGTCCTCAGGGAGGTCAGACTAATGAAAAACTGTTTTTT
>TRBJ1-1|.|TRBV5-6|TRBD1
CASSSAGGLNTEAFF
TGTGCCAGCAGCTCGGCAGGGGGCCTGAACACTGAAGCTTTCTTT
>TRBJ1-3|.|TRBV12-3/TRBV12-4|TRBD1
CASSSHQGGSSGNTIYF
TGTGCCAGCAGTTCCCACCAAGGGGGCTCCTCTGGAAACACCATATATTTT
>TRBJ2-7|few|TRBV19|.
CASTGSPYEQYF
TGTGCCAGTACGGGCAGTCCTTACGAGCAGTACTTC
>TRBJ2-5|few|TRBV6-6|TRBD2
CASSYSGGVGVGETQYF
TGTGCCAGCAGTTACTCGGGGGGGGTCGGTGTAGGCGAGACCCAGTACTTC
>TRBJ1-1|.|TRBV7-3|.
CASKRQIDTEAFF
TGTGCCAGCAAAAGGCAGATCGACACTGAAGCTTTCTTT
>TRBJ2-3|.|TRBV27|.
CATPLGDTQYF
TGTGCCACTCCATTGGGAGATACGCAGTATTTT
>TRBJ2-7|many|TRBV5-1|.
CASSLDRLLPNTYEQYF
TGCGCCAGCAGCCTGGACAGACTCCTACCGAATACCTACGAGCAGTACTTC
>TRBJ1-2|.|TRBV20-1|TRBD1
CSARERDSIAHGYTF
TGCAGTGCTAGAGAGAGGGACAGTATAGCCCATGGCTACACCTTC
>TRBJ2-5|few|TRBV18|.
CASSPPLIETQYF
TGTGCCAGCTCACCACCCCTTATCGAGACCCAGTACTTC
>TRBJ2-1|many|TRBV7-2|TRBD2
CASSLTETSGPREFF
TGTGCCAGCAGCTTAACAGAGACTAGCGGGCCCAGAGAGTTCTTC
>TRBJ2-5|few|TRBV7-2|TRBD2
CASSFSKTSGGYGETQYF
TGTGCCAGCAGCTTTTCTAAGACTAGCGGGGGCTATGGAGAGACCCAGTACTTC